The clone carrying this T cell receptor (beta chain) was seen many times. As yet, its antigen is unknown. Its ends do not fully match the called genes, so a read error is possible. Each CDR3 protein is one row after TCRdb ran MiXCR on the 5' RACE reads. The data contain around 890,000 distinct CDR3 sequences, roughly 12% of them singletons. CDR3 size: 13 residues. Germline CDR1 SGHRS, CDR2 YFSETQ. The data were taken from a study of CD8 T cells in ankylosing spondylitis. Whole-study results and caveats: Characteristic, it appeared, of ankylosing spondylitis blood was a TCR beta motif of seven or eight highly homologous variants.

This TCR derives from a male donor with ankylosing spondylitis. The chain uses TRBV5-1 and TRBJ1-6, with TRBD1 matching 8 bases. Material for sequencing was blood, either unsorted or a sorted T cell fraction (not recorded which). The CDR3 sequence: CASSLDRDSPLHF. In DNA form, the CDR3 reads TGTGCCAGCAGCTTGGACAGGGATTCACCCCTCCACTTT.